Listed here are 8 T cell receptor beta chains from one sample, sequenced in a study of technical replicates of blood from a few donors. The table came from immunoSEQ multiplex PCR; TCRdb's copy has only in-frame clones and leaves some out. The data show approximately 78,000 clones, 95% to 96% seen once. Material: T cells isolated from PBMCs. These receptors all stem from a human donor in good health.

The chain joins TRBV4-2 to TRBJ1-2; 8 bases map to TRBD1. The CDR3 is made up of 14 amino acids. J gave up 2 bases and V 4 bases, and 3 bases lay outside the gene matches. Germline lookup yields CDR1 LGHNA and CDR2 YNFKEQ. CDR3 loop: CASSRGQVNYGYTF. Here the CDR3 DNA reads TGTGCCAGCAGCCGGGGACAGGTGAACTATGGCTACACCTTC.

The chain links TRBV19 to TRBJ2-7, with 7 bases aligning to TRBD1. This CDR3 has 14 amino acids. Germline V gives CDR1 LNHDA, CDR2 SQIVND (reference sequence). V shed 5 bases and J 0 bases; nucleotides not matched to a gene: 4. The CDR3 DNA is TGTGCCAGTAGTTACAGGGGAAGCTCCTACGAGCAGTACTTC. Its protein product is CASSYRGSSYEQYF.

V usage is TRBV9 and J usage is TRBJ2-2; TRBD2 matches at 7 bases. The CDR3 is 15 residues long. With 4 bases clipped from V and 4 bases from J, the junction kept 7 bases outside the gene matches. Germline V gives CDR1 SGDLS, CDR2 YYNGEE. The CDR3 reads CASSPGLRVTGELFF. The CDR3 nucleotides are TGTGCCAGCAGCCCGGGACTAAGAGTCACCGGGGAGCTGTTTTTT.

This clone came up once. The J gene is TRBJ1-6, the V gene TRBV2, with 8 bases that match TRBD1. V dropped 5 bases and J dropped 10; count of bases not matched to a gene: 7. The CDR3 extends over 14 amino acids. Germline V lookup: CDR1 SNHLY, CDR2 FYNNEI. The DNA for the CDR3 is TGTGCCAGCAGTCCCGGACAGGGTTTATCACCCCTCCACTTT. Translation gives CASSPGQGLSPLHF.

J is TRBJ1-5 and V is TRBV27, with 7 nucleotides matching TRBD1. Germline V gene sequence: CDR1 MNHEY, CDR2 SMNVEV (reference sequence). The CDR3 runs 17 residues. The V segment lost 5 bases and the J segment 3 bases; nucleotides outside the gene matches: 13. CDR3 sequence reads: CASSHRDSISFNQPQHF. The DNA of the CDR3 is TGTGCCAGCAGTCACCGGGACAGCATCTCCTTCAATCAGCCCCAGCATTTT.

The chain carries TRBV28 and TRBJ2-3; TRBD1 matches at 7 bases. With 6 bases clipped from V and 4 bases from J, the junction kept 13 bases outside the gene matches. CDR1 and CDR2 (germline): MDHEN, SYDVKM. This CDR3 has 16 amino acids. This CDR3 is CASSPKGQLMADTQYF. The CDR3 nucleotides are TGTGCCAGCAGCCCCAAGGGACAGTTAATGGCAGATACGCAGTATTTT.

The rearrangement uses TRBV19 and TRBJ2-1; 7 nucleotides line up with TRBD2. Germline V lookup: CDR1 LNHDA, CDR2 SQIVND (reference sequence). This CDR3 spans 14 amino acids. With 2 bases clipped from V and 5 bases from J, the junction kept 3 bases outside the gene matches. The CDR3 protein is CASSISGTNNEQFF. In DNA form, the CDR3 reads TGTGCCAGTAGTATAAGCGGGACCAACAATGAGCAGTTCTTC.

J is TRBJ2-2 and V is TRBV10-1; 12 nucleotides match TRBD2. This CDR3 is built from 14 residues. V was pared by 8 bases and J by 5 bases, with 3 bases of the junction left unmatched. The germline gives CDR1 WNHNN, CDR2 SYGVQD (reference sequence). The CDR3 is CASRGTSGTGELFF. CDR3 sequence (DNA): TGCGCCAGCCGTGGGACTAGCGGGACCGGGGAGCTGTTTTTT.